One and the same sample provided the 25 T cell receptor beta chains below, sequenced in a study of identifying expanded T cells in peripheral blood. The data were produced by immunoSEQ multiplex PCR, yet TCRdb's version contains in-frame clones alone and is incomplete. The sample holds about 110,000 clones, around 89% seen once. The sequenced sample consisted of blood. The receptors here all came from a person aged 18-70 years in good health.

V is TRBV6-5 and J is TRBJ1-4, with D possibly being TRBD1 (6 bases). Per the germline V gene, CDR1 is MNHEY and CDR2 is SVGAGI. Trimming shortened V by 2 bases and J by 3 bases, and 10 bases separated the two germline ends. The CDR3 has 15 amino acids. CDR3 loop: CASSYRGGANEKLFF. The CDR3 DNA sequence: TGTGCCAGCAGTTACAGGGGGGGAGCTAATGAAAAACTGTTTTTT.

This chain joins TRBV7-9 and TRBJ2-1; 7 positions agree with TRBD2. The germline CDR1 and CDR2 sequences are SEHNR and FQNEAQ (reference sequence). J lost 3 bases, V lost 6 bases, and 11 bases had no gene match. The length of the CDR3 is 16 residues. The CDR3 nucleotides read TGTGCCAGCAGTTGGGAACCGGGGGGTCTCTACAATGAGCAGTTCTTC. Translation gives CASSWEPGGLYNEQFF. The complete variable domain, with remaining parts taken from reference TRBV7-9 and TRBJ2-1, reads DTGVSQNPRHKITKRGQNVTFRCDPISEHNRLYWYRQTLGQGPEFLTYFQNEAQLEKSRLLSDRFSAERPKGSFSTLEIQRTEQGDSAMYLCASSWEPGGLYNEQFFGPGTRLTVL.

V usage is TRBV29-1 and J usage is TRBJ2-2; D is perhaps TRBD2 (6 bases). The CDR3 has 15 amino acids. The germline V gene has CDR1 SQVTM and CDR2 ANQGSEA. Trimming pared 3 bases from V and 4 bases from J, leaving 15 bases between. For the CDR3, the DNA is TGCAGCGTTGAGGGGGGACTCAGGACCACCGGGGAGCTGTTTTTT. This encodes CSVEGGLRTTGELFF.

The gene calls are TRBV6-5 and TRBJ2-5; a possible D gene is TRBD1 (6 bases). The J call may not be correct, given that the DNA end is closer to TRBJ2-7. Germline V gives CDR1 MNHEY, CDR2 SVGAGI. The CDR3 loop spans 14 amino acids. CDR3 amino acids: CASSYLRGSYEQYF. CDR3 coding DNA: TGTGCCAGCAGTTACCTCAGGGGCTCCTACGAGCAGTACTTC.

This rearrangement joins TRBV29-1 to TRBJ1-1; TRBD1 might be the D (5 bases). Deletions cut 0 bases from V and 3 bases from J, with 14 bases between. The CDR3 is 15 amino acids. The germline CDR1 and CDR2 sequences are SQVTM and ANQGSEA. CDR3 in amino acids: CSVEDPRGGYTEAFF. DNA for the CDR3: TGCAGCGTTGAAGATCCGAGGGGTGGATACACTGAAGCTTTCTTT.

The rearrangement joins TRBV28 to TRBJ1-2; D unresolved. Germline V gene data show CDR1 as MDHEN and CDR2 as SYDVKM. CDR3 length equals 14 residues. V lost 2 bases and J lost 4, with 11 bases in between. CDR3 sequence reads: CASSLQSGSYGYTF. The CDR3 DNA is TGTGCCAGCAGTTTACAGTCGGGAAGCTATGGCTACACCTTC.

The chain joins TRBV9 to TRBJ2-7; D tentatively fits TRBD1 or TRBD2 (5 bases each). V was shortened by 5 bases and J by 6 bases, with 12 bases between the two germline ends. This CDR3 is built from 12 residues. From germline, CDR1 is SGDLS and CDR2 YYNGEE. Here the CDR3 reads CASSVRDGEQYF. The CDR3 DNA sequence: TGTGCCAGCAGTGTTAGGGACGGCGAGCAGTACTTC.

CDR3 sequence reads: CASSVVGDEQFF. CDR3 in DNA: TGTGCCAGCAGCGTAGTGGGGGATGAGCAGTTCTTC. This chain uses TRBV9 with TRBJ2-1; D may match TRBD1 or TRBD2 (5 bases each). Germline CDR1 is SGDLS and CDR2 is YYNGEE. The ends were cut back, 0 bases at V and 8 bases at J, with 6 bases in the middle. The CDR3 runs 12 residues. Variable domain in full (rest from reference TRBV9 and TRBJ2-1): DSGVTQTPKHLITATGQRVTLRCSPRSGDLSVYWYQQSLDQGLQFLIQYYNGEERAKGNILERFSAQQFPDLHSELNLSSLELGDSALYFCASSVVGDEQFFGPGTRLTVL.

This chain connects TRBV2 to TRBJ2-3; TRBD1 agrees at 7 bases. CDR1 is SNHLY and CDR2 is FYNNEI in the germline V gene. Germline trimming cut 4 bases from V and 2 bases from J; bases unmatched to any gene: 6. The CDR3 has 15 amino acids. Here the CDR3 reads CASSGLRGHTDTQYF. Written as DNA, the CDR3 is TGTGCCAGCAGTGGCTTAAGGGGGCACACAGATACGCAGTATTTT.

This rearrangement joins TRBV6-5 to TRBJ1-1, with D possibly being TRBD1 (6 bases). With 7 bases removed from V and 2 bases from J, the gap between germline ends came to 8 bases. This CDR3 region has 12 residues. Germline V gives CDR1 MNHEY, CDR2 SVGAGI. In DNA, the CDR3 is TGTGCCAGCAACAGGGAAAACACTGAAGCTTTCTTT. Encoded protein: CASNRENTEAFF.

This clone was found once. J is TRBJ1-5 and V is TRBV6-5, with D perhaps TRBD1 (5 bases). This CDR3 contains 14 residues. From germline, CDR1 is MNHEY and CDR2 SVGAGI. Trimming stripped 6 bases from V and 3 bases from J, with 12 bases between. The CDR3 region has the DNA TGTGCCAGCAGCCCTGACAGAAACAATCAGCCCCAGCATTTT. Protein product: CASSPDRNNQPQHF.

The V call is TRBV13, the J call TRBJ2-2; weak D call: TRBD2 (7 bases). Between the trimmed V and J ends, which lost 6 bases and 4 bases, there was a span of 21 bases. CDR3 size: 17 residues. Looked up from germline, CDR1 is PRHDT and CDR2 is FYEKMQ (reference sequence). For the CDR3, the DNA is TGTGCCAGCAGGGAAGCGGGACACCCAAGGACCACCGGGGAGCTGTTTTTT. Protein product: CASREAGHPRTTGELFF.

The gene calls are TRBV7-2 and TRBJ1-2, with D hard to call. CDR3 length: 13 residues. The germline V gene encodes CDR1 SGHTA and CDR2 FQGNSA. V was pared by 2 bases and J by 2 bases, with 6 bases between. DNA for the CDR3: TGTGCCAGCAGCTTAAACTTCAACTATGGCTACACCTTC. Translating it yields CASSLNFNYGYTF.

The rearrangement uses TRBV5-1 and TRBJ2-3, with D possibly TRBD1 on 6 matching bases. This CDR3 contains 17 residues. Trimming removed 6 bases from V and 2 bases from J, with 22 bases in between. Germline V lookup: CDR1 SGHRS, CDR2 YFSETQ. The CDR3 here is CASNENRATRTTDTQYF. Here the CDR3 DNA reads TGCGCCAGCAACGAGAACAGGGCCACTAGGACCACAGATACGCAGTATTTT.

This chain joins TRBV7-3 and TRBJ2-7, with 7 bases aligning to TRBD2. Germline CDR1 is SGHTA and CDR2 is FQGTGA. V lost 5 bases and J lost 5; bases outside the gene matches: 9. The CDR3 contains 14 residues. CDR3 residues: CASSVSGRSDEQYF. The DNA of the CDR3 is TGTGCCAGCAGCGTATCCGGGAGGTCGGACGAGCAGTACTTC.

J is TRBJ2-5 and V is TRBV7-9, with D perhaps being TRBD1 or TRBD2 (5 bases each). V gave up 3 bases and J gave up 3 bases, with 5 bases separating them. The CDR3 covers 12 residues. The germline gives CDR1 SEHNR, CDR2 FQNEAQ (reference sequence). The DNA for the CDR3 is TGTGCCAGCAGCTTGGGGGAAGAGACCCAGTACTTC. Translating gives CASSLGEETQYF.

The V call is TRBV19, the J call TRBJ2-3, with 7 nucleotides matching TRBD1. Losses at the gene ends were 6 bases for V and 3 bases for J; bases not matched to a gene: 12. CDR3 length: 16 residues. Germline CDR1 LNHDA, CDR2 SQIVND (reference sequence). Here the CDR3 DNA reads TGTGCCAGTAGACCCGGGACAGAACCCTATACAGATACGCAGTATTTT. Protein: CASRPGTEPYTDTQYF.

This sequence joins TRBV6-5 and TRBJ1-4; 7 bases line up with TRBD1. J was trimmed by 6 bases and V by 4 bases; bases with no gene match: 5. In germline, CDR1 is MNHEY, CDR2 SVGAGI. CDR3 length: 14 amino acids. Here the CDR3 reads CASSWLGTDEKLFF. CDR3 DNA: TGTGCCAGCAGTTGGCTAGGGACAGATGAAAAACTGTTTTTT.

This clone occurred a few times. V gene TRBV10-1 combines with J gene TRBJ1-6; no firm D call. This CDR3 spans 13 amino acids. Germline-derived CDR1 and CDR2 are WNHNN and SYGVQD (reference sequence). V lost 3 bases and J lost 6, with 6 bases in between. The CDR3 DNA reads as TGCGCCAGCAGTGAAACGAGTAATTCACCCCTCCACTTT. Amino acid sequence: CASSETSNSPLHF.

J is TRBJ2-3 and V is TRBV9, with 11 bases matching TRBD2. This CDR3 region has 15 residues. The trim removed 4 bases at V and 6 bases at J, leaving 7 bases unmatched. The germline CDR1 and CDR2 sequences are SGDLS and YYNGEE. The CDR3 sequence is CASSLSGGDVDTQYF. The CDR3 nucleotides are TGTGCCAGCAGCCTTAGCGGGGGGGATGTTGATACGCAGTATTTT.

The V and J genes are TRBV7-3 and TRBJ2-3; 8 nucleotides line up with TRBD2. The CDR3 length is 14 residues. The ends lost 4 bases at V and 5 bases at J; junction bases unmatched: 5. Germline V lookup: CDR1 SGHTA, CDR2 FQGTGA. The CDR3 loop reads CASSSGLGQDTQYF. The CDR3 DNA reads as TGTGCCAGCAGCTCGGGACTAGGTCAAGATACGCAGTATTTT.

The rearrangement uses TRBV25-1 and TRBJ2-3, with 11 bases matching TRBD2. The CDR3 runs to 15 residues. From germline, CDR1 is MGHDK and CDR2 SYGVNS. V lost 7 bases to trimming and J lost 3 bases; unmatched junction nucleotides: 6. CDR3 region: CASTAASGGTDTQYF. In nucleotides, the CDR3 is TGTGCCAGCACCGCCGCTAGCGGGGGGACAGATACGCAGTATTTT. Full variable domain (rest looked up from reference TRBV25-1 and TRBJ2-3): EADIYQTPRYLVIGTGKKITLECSQTMGHDKMYWYQQDPGMELHLIHYSYGVNSTEKGDLSSESTVSRIRTEHFPLTLESARPSHTSQYLCASTAASGGTDTQYFGPGTRLTVL.

This chain joins TRBV14 and TRBJ2-7; 9 positions agree with TRBD1. J was trimmed by 2 bases and V by 6 bases; bases with no gene match: 5. The CDR3 is 14 residues long. Per germline, CDR1 SGHDN and CDR2 FVKESK. The chain's CDR3 is CASRRTGDPYEQYF. CDR3 sequence (DNA): TGTGCCAGCAGGAGGACAGGGGATCCCTACGAGCAGTACTTC.

This clone has only a few counts. Mismatch with germline at one junction end may stem from a read error. V gene TRBV15 combines with J gene TRBJ1-5; 7 nucleotides align to TRBD1. Looked up from germline, CDR1 is LNHNV and CDR2 is YYDKDF (reference sequence). This CDR3 comprises 15 residues. The CDR3 loop reads CATRRGGTDNQPQHF. In DNA, the CDR3 is TGTGCCACCAGAAGAGGAGGGACAGATAATCAGCCCCAGCATTTT.

CDR3 sequence: CSVEYMRETQYF. The CDR3 DNA is TGCAGCGTTGAGTATATGAGGGAGACCCAGTACTTC. V and J are TRBV29-1 and TRBJ2-5; D gene ambiguous. This CDR3 spans 12 amino acids. V gave up 3 bases and J gave up 5 bases, with 10 bases separating them. Germline loops: CDR1 SQVTM, CDR2 ANQGSEA.